Given below is one TCR beta chain in context. Assay: immunoSEQ multiplex PCR; the TCRdb copy retains only in-frame clones and omits some. This sample has approximately 50,000 clones, with roughly nine tenths found just once. The record originates from a study of T cell changes during pregnancy in multiple sclerosis. This CDR3 is built from 15 residues. V was clipped by 1 base and J by 4 bases, with 11 bases between them. Per the germline V gene, CDR1 is SGHTA and CDR2 is FQGNSA. The receptor comes from a female donor with multiple sclerosis, enrolled in a pregnancy study. This specimen consisted of CD4+ T cells from peripheral blood mononuclear cells, obtained after pregnancy. This rearrangement joins TRBV7-2 to TRBJ2-1; TRBD2 might be the D (6 bases). CDR3 protein: CASSLDGTLYNEQFF. The CDR3 region has the DNA TGTGCCAGCAGCTTAGACGGGACTCTTTACAATGAGCAGTTCTTC.